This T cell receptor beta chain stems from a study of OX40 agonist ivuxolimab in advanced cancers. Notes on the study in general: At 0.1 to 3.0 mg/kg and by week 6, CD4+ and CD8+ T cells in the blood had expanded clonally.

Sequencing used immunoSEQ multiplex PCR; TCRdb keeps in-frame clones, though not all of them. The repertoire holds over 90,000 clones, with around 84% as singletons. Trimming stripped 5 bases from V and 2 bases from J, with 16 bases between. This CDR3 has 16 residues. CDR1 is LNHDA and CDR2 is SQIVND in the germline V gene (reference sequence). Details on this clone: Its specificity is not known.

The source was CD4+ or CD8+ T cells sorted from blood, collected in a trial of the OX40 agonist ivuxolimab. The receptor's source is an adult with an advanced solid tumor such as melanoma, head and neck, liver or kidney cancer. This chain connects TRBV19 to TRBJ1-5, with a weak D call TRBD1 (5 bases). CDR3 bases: TGTGCCAGTAGTGAGTCGCAGGGAAATCGCAATCAGCCCCAGCATTTT. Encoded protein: CASSESQGNRNQPQHF.